This T cell receptor (beta chain) was retrieved from a study of regulatory T cells in long-lasting Graves disease. This clonotype has ten or more counts. Antigen unknown. Libraries of TCR beta came from iRepertoire HTBI primers plus Arm-PCR of CDR3 regions. TCRdb fed the multiplex PCR reads into MiXCR, producing one record per CDR3 protein. The sample includes approximately 440,000 distinct CDR3 sequences, roughly 17% of them seen just once. V shed 2 bases and J shed 0 bases, with 9 bases lying between them. Germline values: CDR1 SGHRS, CDR2 YFSETQ. This CDR3 is 15 amino acids long. The study, taken as a whole, reports: Newly diagnosed disease favored TRBV20-1 and TRBJ2-1 over persistent disease.

As for time point: newly diagnosed GD, antithyroid drugs for less than 3 months. RNA isolated from PBMCs was used to make the TCR library. This sample also belongs to another study, concerning T cells in Graves' hyperthyroidism and ophthalmopathy. That report notes: A median approximately 6.5 months before onset, the model predicted ophthalmopathy.

The gene calls are TRBV5-1 and TRBJ2-1, with no clear D. The sequence was obtained from a middle-aged man with Graves disease. The source was peripheral blood mononuclear cells (PBMCs), collected at new diagnosis, from a patient treated with antithyroid drugs. CDR3 in DNA: TGCGCCAGCAGCTTTGAGGTCAGCTCCTACAATGAGCAGTTCTTC. Translation: CASSFEVSSYNEQFF.